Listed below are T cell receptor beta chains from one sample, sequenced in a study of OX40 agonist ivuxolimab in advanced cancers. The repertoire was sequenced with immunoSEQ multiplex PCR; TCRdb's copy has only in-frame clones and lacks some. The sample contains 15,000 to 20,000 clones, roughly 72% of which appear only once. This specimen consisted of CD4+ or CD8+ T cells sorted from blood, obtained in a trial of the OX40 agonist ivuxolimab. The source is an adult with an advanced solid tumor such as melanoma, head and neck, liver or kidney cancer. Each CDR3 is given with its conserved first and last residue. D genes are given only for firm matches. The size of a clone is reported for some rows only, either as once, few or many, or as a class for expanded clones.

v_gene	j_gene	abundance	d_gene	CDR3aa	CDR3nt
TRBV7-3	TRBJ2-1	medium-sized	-	CASSLGNEQFF	TGTGCCAGCAGCTTAGGCAATGAGCAGTTCTTC
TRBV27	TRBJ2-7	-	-	CASSLSRGAPYEQYF	TGTGCCAGCAGTTTATCACGGGGGGCTCCCTACGAGCAGTACTTC
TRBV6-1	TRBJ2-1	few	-	CASSYDSSYNEQFF	TGTGCCAGCAGTTATGACAGCTCCTACAATGAGCAGTTCTTC
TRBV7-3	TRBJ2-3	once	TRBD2	CASSFRGTRLTDTQYF	TGTGCCAGCAGCTTCCGCGGGACTAGACTAACAGATACGCAGTATTTT
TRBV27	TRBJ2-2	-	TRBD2	CASRSGSIVAGELFF	TGTGCCAGCAGAAGCGGGAGTATAGTAGCCGGGGAGCTGTTTTTT
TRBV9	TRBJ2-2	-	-	CASSDPQDRGLTGELFF	TGTGCCAGCAGTGACCCCCAAGACAGAGGCCTCACCGGGGAGCTGTTTTTT
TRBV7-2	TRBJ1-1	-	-	CASSSDSSSTEAFF	TGTGCCAGCAGCTCCGACAGCTCCAGCACTGAAGCTTTCTTT
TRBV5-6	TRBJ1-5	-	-	CASSLYTGNNQPQHF	TGTGCCAGCAGCTTGTATACAGGGAACAATCAGCCCCAGCATTTT
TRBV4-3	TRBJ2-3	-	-	CASSPVVQSNTDTQYF	TGCGCCAGCAGCCCCGTAGTACAGAGCAACACAGATACGCAGTATTTT
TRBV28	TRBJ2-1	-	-	CASSSFRGIDEQFF	TGTGCCAGCAGTAGTTTTCGGGGTATCGATGAGCAGTTCTTC
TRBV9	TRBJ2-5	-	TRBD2	CASSVVGGKAGETQYF	TGTGCCAGCAGCGTAGTCGGGGGGAAGGCCGGGGAGACCCAGTACTTC
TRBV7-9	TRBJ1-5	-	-	CASRSGVSQPQHF	TGTGCCAGCAGATCAGGCGTTAGTCAGCCCCAGCATTTT
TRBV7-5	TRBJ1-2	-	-	CASSLSSGPRIGQPGYTF	TGTGCCAGCAGCCTTTCATCGGGACCGCGGATTGGCCAGCCTGGCTACACCTTC
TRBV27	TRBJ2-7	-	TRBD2	CASRGLPDEQYF	TGTGCCAGCAGGGGACTACCGGACGAGCAGTACTTC
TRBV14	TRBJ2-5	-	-	CASSQVLSGVETQYF	TGTGCCAGCAGCCAAGTATTGTCCGGAGTCGAGACCCAGTACTTC
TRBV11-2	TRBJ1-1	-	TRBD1	CASSLDRGPNHEAFF	TGTGCCAGCAGCTTGGACAGGGGGCCAAATCACGAAGCTTTCTTT
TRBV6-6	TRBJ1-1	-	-	CASIIKKKGTEAFF	TGTGCCAGCATCATCAAAAAAAAAGGTACTGAAGCTTTCTTT
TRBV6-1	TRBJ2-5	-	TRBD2	CASSELSGGGTYETQYF	TGTGCCAGCAGTGAACTAAGCGGGGGGGGCACGTATGAGACCCAGTACTTC
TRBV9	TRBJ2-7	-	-	CASSLGSSREQYF	TGTGCCAGCAGCTTAGGCTCTAGCCGCGAGCAGTACTTC
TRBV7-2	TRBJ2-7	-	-	CASSPPVGSEPSYEQYF	TGTGCCAGCAGCCCCCCCGTTGGGTCGGAGCCGTCCTACGAGCAGTACTTC
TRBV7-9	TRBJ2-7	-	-	CASTPGSSYEQYF	TGTGCCAGCACCCCGGGCAGCTCCTACGAGCAGTACTTC
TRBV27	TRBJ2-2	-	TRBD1	CASSLSLDRADTGELFF	TGTGCCAGCAGTTTGTCCCTGGACAGGGCGGACACCGGGGAGCTGTTTTTT
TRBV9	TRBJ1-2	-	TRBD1	CASSVGQGYGYTF	TGTGCCAGCAGCGTAGGACAGGGCTATGGCTACACCTTC
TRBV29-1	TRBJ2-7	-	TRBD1	CSVFGQGNEQYF	TGCAGCGTTTTCGGACAGGGGAACGAGCAGTACTTC
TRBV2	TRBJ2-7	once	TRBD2	CASRRKVLAGHSYEQYF	TGTGCCAGCAGACGAAAGGTGCTAGCGGGGCACTCCTACGAGCAGTACTTC
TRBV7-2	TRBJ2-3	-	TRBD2	CASSSIAGASTDTQYF	TGTGCCAGCAGCTCAATAGCGGGGGCTAGCACAGATACGCAGTATTTT
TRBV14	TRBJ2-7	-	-	CASSQPDFYEQYF	TGTGCCAGCAGCCAGCCGGACTTCTACGAGCAGTACTTC
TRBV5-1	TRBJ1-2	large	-	CASSFDKPYGYTF	TGCGCCAGCAGTTTTGACAAGCCCTATGGCTACACCTTC
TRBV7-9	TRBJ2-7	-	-	CASSPRSDLESYEQYF	TGTGCCAGCAGCCCAAGATCTGACCTCGAATCCTACGAGCAGTACTTC
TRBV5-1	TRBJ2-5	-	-	CASTSTGETQYF	TGCGCCAGCACGTCTACCGGGGAGACCCAGTACTTC
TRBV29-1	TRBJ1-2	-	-	CSVLQGSYGYTF	TGCAGCGTCTTGCAGGGCAGCTATGGCTACACCTTC
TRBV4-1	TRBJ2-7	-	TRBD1	CASSQEFRGYEQYF	TGCGCCAGCAGCCAAGAATTCAGGGGGTACGAGCAGTACTTC
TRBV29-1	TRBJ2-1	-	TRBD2	CSVEGLAESSYNEQFF	TGCAGCGTTGAGGGACTAGCGGAGAGCTCCTACAATGAGCAGTTCTTC
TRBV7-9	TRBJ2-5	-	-	CASSLFRETRETQYF	TGTGCCAGCAGCTTATTTAGGGAGACGAGAGAGACCCAGTACTTC
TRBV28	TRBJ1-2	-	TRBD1	CASMLDRADGYTF	TGTGCCAGCATGTTAGACAGGGCGGATGGCTACACCTTC
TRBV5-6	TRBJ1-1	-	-	CASSDSYTPNTEAFF	TGTGCCAGCAGCGACTCCTACACTCCGAACACTGAAGCTTTCTTT